This TCR beta chain was obtained from a study of OX40 agonist ivuxolimab in advanced cancers. Study-wide background: It was permissible to have had prior anti-PD-1, anti-PD-L1 or anti-CTLA-4 therapy, and around 40% had some.

The CDR3 runs to 17 residues. With V trimmed by 1 base and J by 4 bases, 5 bases remained unmatched. Germline V gene lookup returns CDR1 SGHTA and CDR2 FQGTGA. The data were produced by immunoSEQ multiplex PCR, yet TCRdb's version contains in-frame clones alone and is incomplete. The table has roughly 60,000 clones, about 90% seen once; the top ten hold around 15%. The chain couples TRBV7-3 to TRBJ2-1, with TRBD2 matching over 12 bases. The input for sequencing was CD4+ or CD8+ T cells sorted from blood, taken in a trial of the OX40 agonist ivuxolimab. The source of this sequence is an adult with an advanced solid tumor such as melanoma, head and neck, liver or kidney cancer. This chain's CDR3 is CASSLRGGLAGYNEQFF. The CDR3 coding sequence is TGTGCCAGCAGCTTAAGGGGAGGACTAGCGGGGTACAATGAGCAGTTCTTC.